This T cell receptor (beta chain) is drawn from a study of T cell responses to AZD1222 COVID-19 vaccine. V lost 2 bases to trimming and J lost 8 bases, with 7 bases between them. CDR1 is KGHSH and CDR2 is LQKENI in the germline V gene. There are 12 residues in the CDR3. The table came from immunoSEQ multiplex PCR; TCRdb's copy has only in-frame clones and leaves some out. The sample has approximately 88,000 clones; approximately 82% are singletons. The source of this sequence is an adult in good health. The sample consisted of peripheral blood, taken on day 0 of AZD1222 vaccination. The chain couples TRBV18 to TRBJ2-4; unclear D gene. Here the CDR3 DNA reads TGTGCCAGCTCACCAACGGCGGACATTCAGTACTTC. Residues: CASSPTADIQYF. Drawing the rest from reference TRBV18 and TRBJ2-4, the complete variable domain is NAGVMQNPRHLVRRRGQEARLRCSPMKGHSHVYWYRQLPEEGLKFMVYLQKENIIDESGMPKERFSAEFPKEGPSILRIQQVVRGDSAAYFCASSPTADIQYFGAGTRLSVL.